Shown below are 3 T cell receptor beta chains from a single sample sequenced in a study of control samples from healthy donors and cancer patients. Using immunoSEQ multiplex PCR, the repertoire was profiled, and TCRdb retains in-frame clones only, with some absent. The table has about 130,000 clones, roughly 91% seen once. The sequenced sample consisted of PBMCs. The receptors derive from a man in his fifties with head and neck cancer.

This rearrangement joins TRBV6-1 to TRBJ2-7; 10 bases agree with TRBD1. J lost 4 bases, V lost 3 bases, and 3 bases had no gene match. The germline V gene encodes CDR1 MNHNS and CDR2 SASEGT. The CDR3 loop spans 14 amino acids. The CDR3 loop reads CASSDPGQGYEQYF. The CDR3 region has the DNA TGTGCCAGCAGTGACCCGGGACAGGGGTACGAGCAGTACTTC.

Regarding this clone: One end of the junction fails to match germline, which may point to a read error. Distinct nucleotide sequences in the sample also encode this CDR3. The V and J genes are TRBV9 and TRBJ2-2; TRBD2 matches at 8 bases. The CDR3 runs 18 residues. Germline lookup yields CDR1 SGDLS and CDR2 YYNGEE. CDR3 protein: CASSVRRVGGDNTGELFF. In nucleotides, the CDR3 is TGCGCCAGCAGCGTAAGGAGGGTCGGGGGGGACAACACCGGGGAGCTGTTTTTT. Full variable domain (remainder filled in from reference TRBV9 and TRBJ2-2): DSGVTQTPKHLITATGQRVTLRCSPRSGDLSVYWYQQSLDQGLQFLIQYYNGEERAKGNILERFSAQQFPDLHSELNLSSLELGDSALYFCASSVRRVGGDNTGELFFGEGSRLTVL.

This sequence joins TRBV30 and TRBJ1-2, with D perhaps TRBD1 (6 bases). The germline CDR1 and CDR2 sequences are GTSNPN and SVGIG (reference sequence). The CDR3 is 15 amino acids. V was pared by 0 bases and J by 2 bases, with 13 bases between. CDR3: CAWSVPGEGNYGYTF. In DNA, the CDR3 is TGTGCCTGGAGTGTACCAGGGGAGGGGAACTATGGCTACACCTTC.